The T cell receptor (beta chain) under discussion was sequenced for a study of T cells in Graves' hyperthyroidism and ophthalmopathy. Together with thyroid ultrasound, orbital computed tomography, serum thyroxine and TRAb, clinical symptoms were used for diagnoses. V shed 5 bases and J 6 bases; nucleotides not matched to a gene: 8. Germline V lookup: CDR1 SQVTM, CDR2 ANQGSEA. CDR3 length equals 13 residues. RNA transcripts were the template for amplifying TCR beta CDR3 regions. The HTBI set primed first-round TCR CDR3 RT-PCR. TCRdb recomputed calls from the multiplex PCR reads with MiXCR, one row per CDR3 protein. The data show 250,000 to 350,000 distinct CDR3 sequences, approximately 15% seen once. This clonotype was counted ten times or more.

The sequenced sample consisted of blood. The receptor's source is a man aged 25-45 years with Graves' hyperthyroidism. V and J are TRBV29-1 and TRBJ1-1; 8 nucleotides match TRBD1. CDR3 nucleotide sequence: TGCAGCGTTTCCGGGACAGGCAGGGCTGAAGCTTTCTTT. Encoded protein: CSVSGTGRAEAFF.